This TCR beta chain emerged from a study of monozygotic twins with inflammatory bowel disease. Each CDR3 protein gets one entry in TCRdb, which reprocessed the 5' RACE reads and gives no DNA. The record lists 350,000 to 500,000 distinct CDR3 sequences, of which the ten most abundant hold about 2.4%. Per the germline V gene, CDR1 is SGDLS and CDR2 is YYNGEE. The CDR3 has 15 amino acids. From whole blood, total RNA was isolated without any sorting of T cells. Sequencing used blood. This sequence joins TRBV9 and TRBJ2-2; there is no DNA to check the TCRdb D call of TRBD1. The TCR comes from a human donor with ulcerative colitis or Crohn's disease, or a healthy co-twin of an affected twin (not recorded which). The CDR3 is CASSVRGLGTGELFF.